This T cell receptor (beta chain) originates from a study of T-cell reconstitution after alpha-beta-depleted transplantation in children. Whole-study results and caveats: High day-60 TCRbeta diversity in some patients came from surviving recipient T cells and thymic progenitors. Among T cells one year after transplant, newly produced cells accounted for most counts and diversity. Expanded graft clones numbering several hundred reportedly gave rise to alpha-beta T cells about two months after transplant.

V trimming: 2 bases; J trimming: 5 bases; junction bases outside the gene matches: 9. The CDR3 has 16 residues. This clonotype was counted between two and nine times. Its cognate antigen is unknown. Researchers prepared the TCRbeta library using unique molecular identifiers, the study reports. TCRdb re-derived calls from the PCR reads in MiXCR, one entry per CDR3 protein. Of tens of thousands of distinct CDR3 sequences in the sample, less than 55% were seen once. Sample: PBMCs, mostly from graft donor cells, taken 360 days after TCRalphabeta/CD19-depleted stem cell transplant. This receptor was obtained from a male patient aged 10 to 17 who had a stem cell transplant for acute lymphoblastic leukemia, so the T cells may come from the graft donor. V gene TRBV12-3 or TRBV12-4 combines with J gene TRBJ1-2; 9 nucleotides agree with TRBD1. CDR3 DNA: TGTGCCAGCAGTTTAAGCCCAGAGGACAGGGGTTATGGCTACACCTTC. Its translation: CASSLSPEDRGYGYTF.